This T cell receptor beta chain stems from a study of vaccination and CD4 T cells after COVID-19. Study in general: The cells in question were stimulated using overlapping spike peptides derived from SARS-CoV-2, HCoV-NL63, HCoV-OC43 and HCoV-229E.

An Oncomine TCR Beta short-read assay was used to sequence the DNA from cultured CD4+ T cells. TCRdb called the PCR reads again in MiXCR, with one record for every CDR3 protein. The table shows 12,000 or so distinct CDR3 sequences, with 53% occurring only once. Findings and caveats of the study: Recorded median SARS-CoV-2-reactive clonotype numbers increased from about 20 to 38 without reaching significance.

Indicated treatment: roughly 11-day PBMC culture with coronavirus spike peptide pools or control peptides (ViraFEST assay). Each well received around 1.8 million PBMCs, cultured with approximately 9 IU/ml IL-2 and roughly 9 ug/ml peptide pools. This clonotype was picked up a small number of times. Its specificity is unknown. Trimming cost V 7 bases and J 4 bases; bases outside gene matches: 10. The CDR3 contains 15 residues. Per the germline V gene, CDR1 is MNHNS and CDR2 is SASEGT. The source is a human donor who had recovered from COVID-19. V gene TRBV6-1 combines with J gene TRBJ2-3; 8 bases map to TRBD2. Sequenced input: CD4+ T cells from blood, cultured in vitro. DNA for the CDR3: TGTGCCAGCATCAAGGGGCTAGCGGGTTCAGATACGCAGTATTTT. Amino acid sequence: CASIKGLAGSDTQYF.